This entry describes one TCR beta chain. Assay: immunoSEQ multiplex PCR; the TCRdb copy retains only in-frame clones and omits some. The sample has under 75,000 clones; 80% to 95% are singletons. Germline V gene data show CDR1 as SGHTA and CDR2 as FQGNSA. With V trimmed by 3 bases and J by 2 bases, 14 bases remained unmatched. This CDR3 region has 18 residues. This sample is drawn from a study of technical replicates of blood from a handful of donors. V gene TRBV7-2 combines with J gene TRBJ2-7; TRBD1 aligns across 9 bases. Source material: PBMCs. The receptor's source is a human donor in good health. Some clones in this sample may be carry-over from other donors' samples. The CDR3 protein is CASSFGFGTGRMTYEQYF. The CDR3 DNA reads as TGTGCCAGCAGCTTCGGTTTCGGGACAGGGAGAATGACCTACGAGCAGTACTTC.